The clone carrying this T cell receptor beta chain was seen at least ten times. The sample comes from a study of T cells in Graves' hyperthyroidism and ophthalmopathy. Study-level information: The authors collected peripheral blood at initial diagnosis, before any treatment.

Looked up from germline, CDR1 is SGHTA and CDR2 is FQGNSA. Trimming left V 1 base short and J 1 base short, with 9 bases between. The length of the CDR3 is 15 residues. Stability of Graves' hyperthyroidism was defined as absent ophthalmopathy progression within 18 months. Orbital computed tomography, thyroid ultrasound, serum thyroxine and TRAb, and clinical symptoms together informed the diagnoses. Amplification targeted TCR beta CDR3 regions from RNA transcripts. When the TCR CDR3 underwent first-round RT-PCR, the HTBI primer set was used. TCRdb ran MiXCR on the multiplex PCR reads and lists one entry per CDR3 protein. Of a few hundred thousand distinct CDR3 sequences detected, 15% to 18% appear once; the ten largest clones hold under 7.5%.

The chain employs TRBV7-2 and TRBJ2-3; possible D gene TRBD2, 6 bases. The receptor comes from a woman in her 30s with Graves' hyperthyroidism. The sequencing sample was made of blood. CDR3 in DNA: TGTGCCAGCAGCTTAGGACTAGGCGGCACAGATACGCAGTATTTT. Protein sequence: CASSLGLGGTDTQYF.